The 5 T cell receptor beta chains below were found in one sample sequenced in a study of T cells expressing NK-cell markers. TCRdb re-called the 5' RACE reads and gives one entry per CDR3 protein, without DNA. Recorded for this sample: 400,000 to 500,000 distinct CDR3 sequences. Source material: blood T cells: a sorted CD56 or NKG2C T cell subset, CD4+ or CD8+ T cells, or bulk PBMC T cells (not recorded which). The receptors were gathered from a woman aged 18 to 69 in good health.

The V gene is TRBV29-1, the J gene TRBJ2-7; TCRdb's assignment of TRBD1 cannot be checked, as there is no DNA. From germline, CDR1 is SQVTM and CDR2 ANQGSEA. This CDR3 is 12 amino acids long. The CDR3 sequence: CSVVSRKYEQYF.

V and J are TRBV9 and TRBJ2-7; the D call from TCRdb, TRBD1, cannot be confirmed without DNA. There are 19 residues in the CDR3. Germline V gives CDR1 SGDLS, CDR2 YYNGEE. The CDR3 region is CASSVVGRGPESPPNEQYF.

The gene calls are TRBV9 and TRBJ1-5; TCRdb indicates TRBD1, and absent DNA this call remains unverified. This CDR3 region has 16 residues. CDR1 is SGDLS and CDR2 is YYNGEE in the germline V gene. The CDR3 region is CASSAQTPGGNQPQHF.

The gene calls are TRBV18 and TRBJ2-7; TCRdb's assignment of TRBD1 cannot be checked, as there is no DNA. The CDR3 length is 16 residues. The germline gives CDR1 KGHSH, CDR2 LQKENI. CDR3 protein: CASSPSMTGFSYEQYF.

The chain uses TRBV12-5 and TRBJ2-1; TCRdb selects TRBD2, and the lack of DNA leaves this call unchecked. CDR1 is LGHNT, CDR2 FRNRAP, per germline. There are 17 residues in the CDR3. CDR3: CASGLVAGTRVRNEQFF.